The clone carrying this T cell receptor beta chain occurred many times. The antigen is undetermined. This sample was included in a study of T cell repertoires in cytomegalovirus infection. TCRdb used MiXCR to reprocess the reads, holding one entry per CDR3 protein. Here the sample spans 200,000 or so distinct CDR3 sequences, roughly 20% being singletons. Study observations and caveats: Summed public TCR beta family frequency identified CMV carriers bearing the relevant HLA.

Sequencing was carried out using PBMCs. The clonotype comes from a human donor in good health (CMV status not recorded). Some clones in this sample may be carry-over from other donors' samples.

CDR3 in amino acids: CASSPLEGQGFGYTF. The CDR3 nucleotides read TGTGCCAGCAGCCCCTTGGAGGGACAGGGGTTTGGCTACACCTTC. The chain carries TRBV7-9 and TRBJ1-2; 10 bases fit TRBD1. CDR3 length equals 15 residues. V dropped 5 bases and J dropped 7; count of bases not matched to a gene: 10. The V gene's germline CDR1 is SEHNR and CDR2 FQNEAQ (reference sequence).